Described below is a single T cell receptor (beta chain) sequence and its context. Its antigen is undetermined. Data came from immunoSEQ multiplex PCR; TCRdb stores just in-frame clones and leaves some out. The sample yields tens of thousands of clones, more than 70% seen once. This sample is drawn from a study of memory CD4+ T cells and cytomegalovirus serostatus. Study findings and constraints: Of more than 150 reported CMV TCRbeta sequences, around 62 were found in memory CD4+ repertoires.

Between the trimmed V and J ends, which lost 4 bases and 2 bases, there was a span of 20 bases. This CDR3 has 17 amino acids. Germline CDR1 and CDR2: LNHNV and YYDKDF (reference sequence). Single viable CD3+CD4+CD8-CD45RO+ cells were sorted as the memory CD4+ T cells. V gene TRBV15 combines with J gene TRBJ1-2; TRBD1 is a possible D gene (5 bases). The clonotype was recovered from an adult in good health and CMV-seropositive. Sequencing was carried out using memory CD4+ T cells from blood. The CDR3 loop reads CATSTGVADQGNYGYTF. CDR3 coding DNA: TGTGCCACCAGCACGGGGGTAGCCGATCAAGGGAACTATGGCTACACCTTC.